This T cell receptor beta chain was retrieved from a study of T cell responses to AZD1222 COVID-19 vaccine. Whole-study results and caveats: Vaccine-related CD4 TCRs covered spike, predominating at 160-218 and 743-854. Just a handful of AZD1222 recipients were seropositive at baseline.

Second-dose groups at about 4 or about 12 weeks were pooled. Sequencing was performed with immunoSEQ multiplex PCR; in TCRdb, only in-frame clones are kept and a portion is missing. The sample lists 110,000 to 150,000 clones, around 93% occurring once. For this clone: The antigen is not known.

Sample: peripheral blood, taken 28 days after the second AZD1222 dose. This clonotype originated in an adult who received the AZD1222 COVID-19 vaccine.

CDR3 in amino acids: CASSTDYEQYF. CDR3 DNA sequence: TGTGCCAGCAGTACCGACTACGAGCAGTACTTC. V gene TRBV6-6 combines with J gene TRBJ2-7; D unresolved. This CDR3 contains 11 residues. V lost 5 bases and J lost 3, with 5 bases in between. Germline values: CDR1 MNHNY, CDR2 SVGAGI (reference sequence).